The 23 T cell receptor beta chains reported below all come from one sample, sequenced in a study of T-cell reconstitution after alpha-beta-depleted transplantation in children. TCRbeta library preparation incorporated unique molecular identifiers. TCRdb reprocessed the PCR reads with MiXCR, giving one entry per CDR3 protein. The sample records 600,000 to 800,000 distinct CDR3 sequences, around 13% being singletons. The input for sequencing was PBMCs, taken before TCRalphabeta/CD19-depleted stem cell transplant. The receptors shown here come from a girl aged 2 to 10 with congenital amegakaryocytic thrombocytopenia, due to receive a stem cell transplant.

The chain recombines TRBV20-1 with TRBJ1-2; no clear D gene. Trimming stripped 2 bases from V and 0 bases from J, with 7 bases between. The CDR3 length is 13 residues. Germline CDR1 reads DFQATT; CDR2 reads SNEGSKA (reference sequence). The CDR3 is CSARRPTNYGYTF. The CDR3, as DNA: TGCAGTGCTAGACGACCCACTAACTATGGCTACACCTTC.

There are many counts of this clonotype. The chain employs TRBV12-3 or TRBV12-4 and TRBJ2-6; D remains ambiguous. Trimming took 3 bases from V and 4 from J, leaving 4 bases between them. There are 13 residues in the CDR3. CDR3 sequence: CASSFPGANVLTF. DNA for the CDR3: TGTGCCAGCAGTTTTCCCGGGGCCAACGTCCTGACTTTC.

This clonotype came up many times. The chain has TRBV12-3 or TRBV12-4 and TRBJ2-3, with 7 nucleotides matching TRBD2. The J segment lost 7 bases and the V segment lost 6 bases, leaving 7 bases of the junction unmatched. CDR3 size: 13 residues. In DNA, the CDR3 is TGTGCCAGCAGCCTCCGACTAGCAAATACGCAGTATTTT. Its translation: CASSLRLANTQYF.

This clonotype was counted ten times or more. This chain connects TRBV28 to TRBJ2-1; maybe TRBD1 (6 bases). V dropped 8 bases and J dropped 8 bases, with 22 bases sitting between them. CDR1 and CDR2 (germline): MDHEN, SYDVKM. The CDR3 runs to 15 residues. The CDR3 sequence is CASSVITGLLDEQFF. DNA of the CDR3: TGTGCCAGCTCAGTGATCACAGGGCTGTTGGATGAGCAGTTCTTC.

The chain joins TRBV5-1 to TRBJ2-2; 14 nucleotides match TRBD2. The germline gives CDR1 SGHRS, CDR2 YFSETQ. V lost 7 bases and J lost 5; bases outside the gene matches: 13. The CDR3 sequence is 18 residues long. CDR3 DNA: TGCGCCAGCGGCTCTCCCGGGACTAGCGGGAGATTGACCGGGGAGCTGTTTTTT. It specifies CASGSPGTSGRLTGELFF.

The CDR3 sequence: CASSLALAATYGYTF. The DNA of the CDR3 is TGTGCCAGCAGCTTGGCCCTGGCTGCTACTTATGGCTACACCTTC. The V and J genes are TRBV5-4 and TRBJ1-2; D is unclear. The V gene's germline CDR1 is SGHNT and CDR2 YYREEE (reference sequence). This CDR3 is built from 15 residues. Trimming stripped 0 bases from V and 5 bases from J, with 14 bases between.

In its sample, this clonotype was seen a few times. The CDR3 sequence is CAWTAGQGMNEQFF. In DNA, the CDR3 is TGTGCCTGGACTGCCGGACAGGGTATGAATGAGCAGTTCTTC. The chain carries TRBV30 and TRBJ2-1; 8 nucleotides align to TRBD1. Germline assignment: CDR1 GTSNPN and CDR2 SVGIG (reference sequence). The CDR3 is 14 amino acids. The ends lost 4 bases at V and 7 bases at J; junction bases unmatched: 9. Filled out from reference TRBV30 and TRBJ2-1, the complete variable domain reads SQTIHQWPATLVQPVGSPLSLECTVEGTSNPNLYWYRQAAGRGLQLLFYSVGIGQISSEVPQNLSASRPQDRQFILSSKKLLLSDSGFYLCAWTAGQGMNEQFFGPGTRLTVL.

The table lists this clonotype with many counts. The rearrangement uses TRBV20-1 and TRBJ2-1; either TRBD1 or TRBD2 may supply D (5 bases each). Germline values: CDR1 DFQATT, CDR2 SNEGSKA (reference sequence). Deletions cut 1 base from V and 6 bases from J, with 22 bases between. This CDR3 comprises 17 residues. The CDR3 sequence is CSARAHRVWDLINEQFF. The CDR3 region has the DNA TGCAGTGCTAGAGCGCACCGTGTCTGGGACCTCATCAATGAGCAGTTCTTC.

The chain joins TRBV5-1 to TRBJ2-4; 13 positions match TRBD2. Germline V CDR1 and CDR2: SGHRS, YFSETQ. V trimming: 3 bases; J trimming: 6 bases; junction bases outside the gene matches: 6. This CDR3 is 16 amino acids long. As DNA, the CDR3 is TGCGCCAGCAGCTCCTCCCGACTAGCGGGGGGAAACATTCAGTACTTC. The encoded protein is CASSSSRLAGGNIQYF.

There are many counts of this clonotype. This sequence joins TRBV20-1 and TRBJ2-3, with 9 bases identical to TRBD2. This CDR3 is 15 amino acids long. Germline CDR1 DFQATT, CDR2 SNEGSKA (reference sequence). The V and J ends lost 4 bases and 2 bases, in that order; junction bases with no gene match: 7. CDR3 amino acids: CSAKGTSQLTDTQYF. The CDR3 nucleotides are TGCAGTGCTAAGGGGACTAGCCAACTCACAGATACGCAGTATTTT.

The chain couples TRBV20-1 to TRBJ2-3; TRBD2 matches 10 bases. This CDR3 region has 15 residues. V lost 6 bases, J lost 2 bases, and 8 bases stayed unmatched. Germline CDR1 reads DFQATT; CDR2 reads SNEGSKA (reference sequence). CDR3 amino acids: CSAIAGTSVTDTQYF. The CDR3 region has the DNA TGCAGTGCCATCGCCGGGACTAGCGTCACAGATACGCAGTATTTT.

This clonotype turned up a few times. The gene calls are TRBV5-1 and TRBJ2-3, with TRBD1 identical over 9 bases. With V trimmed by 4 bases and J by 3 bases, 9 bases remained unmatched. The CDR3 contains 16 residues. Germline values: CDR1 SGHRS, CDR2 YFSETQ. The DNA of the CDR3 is TGCGCCAGCAGCCCGACCGGGACAGGGTGGACAGATACGCAGTATTTT. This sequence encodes CASSPTGTGWTDTQYF.

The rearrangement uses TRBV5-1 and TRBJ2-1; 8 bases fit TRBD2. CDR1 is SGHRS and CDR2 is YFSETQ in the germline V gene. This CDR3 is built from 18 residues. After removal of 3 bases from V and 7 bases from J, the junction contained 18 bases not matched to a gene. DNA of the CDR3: TGCGCCAGCAGCTCGCCCGAAGCGAGCGGGAGCCCCTCAAATGAGCAGTTCTTC. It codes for CASSSPEASGSPSNEQFF. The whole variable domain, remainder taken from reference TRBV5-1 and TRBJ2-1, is KAGVTQTPRYLIKTRGQQVTLSCSPISGHRSVSWYQQTPGQGLQFLFEYFSETQRNKGNFPGRFSGRQFSNSRSEMNVSTLELGDSALYLCASSSPEASGSPSNEQFFGPGTRLTVL.

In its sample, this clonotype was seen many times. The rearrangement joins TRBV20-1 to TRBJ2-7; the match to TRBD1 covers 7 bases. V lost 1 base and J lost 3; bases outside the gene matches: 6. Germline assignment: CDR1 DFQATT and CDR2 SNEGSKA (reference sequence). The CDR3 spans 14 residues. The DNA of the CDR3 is TGCAGTGCTAGAGCGTCGCCAGGGGGCTACGAGCAGTACTTC. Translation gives CSARASPGGYEQYF.

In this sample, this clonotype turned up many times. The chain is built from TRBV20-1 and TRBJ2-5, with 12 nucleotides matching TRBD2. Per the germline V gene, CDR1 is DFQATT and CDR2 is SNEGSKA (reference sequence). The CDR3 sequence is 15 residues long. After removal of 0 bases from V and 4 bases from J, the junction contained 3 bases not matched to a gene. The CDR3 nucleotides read TGCAGTGCTAGAGATACGGGACTAGCGGGAGAGACCCAGTACTTC. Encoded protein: CSARDTGLAGETQYF.

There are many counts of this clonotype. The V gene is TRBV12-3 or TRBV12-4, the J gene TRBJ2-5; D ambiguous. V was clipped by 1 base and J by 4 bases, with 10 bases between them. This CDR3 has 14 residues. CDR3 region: CASSLGLSVETQYF. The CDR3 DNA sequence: TGTGCCAGCAGTTTAGGCTTATCGGTAGAGACCCAGTACTTC.

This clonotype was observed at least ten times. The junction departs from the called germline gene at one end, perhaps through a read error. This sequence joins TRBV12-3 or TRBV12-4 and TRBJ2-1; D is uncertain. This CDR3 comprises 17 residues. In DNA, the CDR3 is TGTGCCAGCAGTTTAGGTTCCAGCTCCCCCTTTAACAATAAGCAGTTCTTC. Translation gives CASSLGSSSPFNNKQFF.

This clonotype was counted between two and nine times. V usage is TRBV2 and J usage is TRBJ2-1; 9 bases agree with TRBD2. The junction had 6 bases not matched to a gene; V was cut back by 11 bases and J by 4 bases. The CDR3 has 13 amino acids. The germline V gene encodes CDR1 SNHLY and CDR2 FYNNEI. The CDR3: CARNAGGYNEQFF. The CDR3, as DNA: TGTGCCCGCAATGCGGGAGGGTACAATGAGCAGTTCTTC. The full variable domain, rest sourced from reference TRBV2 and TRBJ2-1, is EPEVTQTPSHQVTQMGQEVILRCVPISNHLYFYWYRQILGQKVEFLVSFYNNEISEKSEIFDDQFSVERPDGSNFTLKIRSTKLEDSAMYFCARNAGGYNEQFFGPGTRLTVL.

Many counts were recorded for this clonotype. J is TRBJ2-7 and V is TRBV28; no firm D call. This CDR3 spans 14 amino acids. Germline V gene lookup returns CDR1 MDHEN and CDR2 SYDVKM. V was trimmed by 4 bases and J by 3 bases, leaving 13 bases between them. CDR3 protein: CASSSWAGVYEQYF. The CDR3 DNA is TGTGCCAGCAGTTCCTGGGCAGGCGTCTACGAGCAGTACTTC.

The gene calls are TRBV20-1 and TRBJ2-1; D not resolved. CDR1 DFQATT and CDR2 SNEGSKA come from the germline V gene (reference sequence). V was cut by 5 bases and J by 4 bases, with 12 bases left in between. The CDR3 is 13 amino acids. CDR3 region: CSAGKNTYNEQFF. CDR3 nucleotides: TGCAGTGCTGGGAAGAATACGTACAATGAGCAGTTCTTC.

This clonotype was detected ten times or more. CDR3 DNA sequence: TGCGCCAGCAGCTCCCGGGACAGACAAGAGACCCAGTACTTC. This translates into CASSSRDRQETQYF. This chain links TRBV5-1 with TRBJ2-5, with 7 bases fitting TRBD1. This CDR3 spans 14 amino acids. Germline V lookup: CDR1 SGHRS, CDR2 YFSETQ. V shed 3 bases and J 2 bases; nucleotides not matched to a gene: 4.

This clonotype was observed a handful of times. The CDR3 DNA reads as TGTGCCAACCAATTATGGCAGGCCAACACCGGGGAGCTGTTTTTT. Its translation is CANQLWQANTGELFF. J is TRBJ2-2 and V is TRBV14, with D hard to call. The V end was cut by 10 bases, the J end by 2 bases, with 17 bases between. From germline, CDR1 is SGHDN and CDR2 FVKESK. CDR3 size: 15 residues.

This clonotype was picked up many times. The CDR3 loop is CASSSLGLAGVGEWDEQFF. CDR3 sequence (DNA): TGTGCCAGCAGTTCTTTGGGGCTAGCGGGAGTCGGGGAGTGGGATGAGCAGTTCTTC. The genes are TRBV6-5 and TRBJ2-1; 10 bases line up with TRBD2. The J segment lost 8 bases and the V segment lost 4 bases, leaving 20 bases of the junction unmatched. This CDR3 has 19 amino acids. The germline CDR1 and CDR2 sequences are MNHEY and SVGAGI.